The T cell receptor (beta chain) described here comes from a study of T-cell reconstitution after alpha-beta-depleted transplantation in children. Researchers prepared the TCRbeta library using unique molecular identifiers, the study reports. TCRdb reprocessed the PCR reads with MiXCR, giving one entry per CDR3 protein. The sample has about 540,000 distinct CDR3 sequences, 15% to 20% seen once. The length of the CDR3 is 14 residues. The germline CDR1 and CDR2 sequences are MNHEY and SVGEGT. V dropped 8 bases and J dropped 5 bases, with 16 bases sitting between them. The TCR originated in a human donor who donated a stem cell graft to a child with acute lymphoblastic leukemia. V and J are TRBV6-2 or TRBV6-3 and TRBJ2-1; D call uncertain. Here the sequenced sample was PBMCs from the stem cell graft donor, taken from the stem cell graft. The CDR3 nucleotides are TGTGCCAGCGGGCCTCTACCGGCCGACAATGAGCAGTTCTTC. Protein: CASGPLPADNEQFF.